The rows below give T cell receptor beta chains drawn from one sample of a study of follicular helper T cells after annual influenza vaccination. The repertoire was sequenced with immunoSEQ multiplex PCR; TCRdb's copy has only in-frame clones and lacks some. The sample yields roughly 7,900 clones, over 70% seen once. The material was CXCR5+ CD38- circulating T follicular helper cells from blood, obtained 7 days after influenza vaccination. These receptor sequences come from an adult who received the influenza vaccine. Both conserved end residues are part of each CDR3. The D gene is left open where the match is weak. A row's size may be missing; if present it is once, few, many or a size class.

CDR3 protein	CDR3 DNA	D gene	V gene	J gene	CDR3 length	clone size
CASSPRGGTGELFF	TGTGCCAGCAGCCCCCGCGGTGGGACCGGGGAGCTGTTTTTT	.	TRBV11-2	TRBJ2-2	14	few
CASSEFAGPKRADEQFF	TGCGCCAGCAGTGAATTCGCGGGTCCCAAAAGGGCTGATGAGCAGTTCTTC	.	TRBV10-2	TRBJ2-1	17	.
CASSPSPGQGARKLFF	TGTGCCAGCAGCCCCTCCCCCGGACAGGGGGCGAGAAAACTGTTTTTT	TRBD1	TRBV14	TRBJ1-4	16	few
CASSFQGFEADTQYF	TGTGCCAGCAGTTTTCAGGGATTTGAAGCAGATACGCAGTATTTT	.	TRBV28	TRBJ2-3	15	once
CASTGVAGGSVTGELFF	TGCGCCAGCACAGGAGTAGCGGGAGGGTCGGTCACCGGGGAGCTGTTTTTT	TRBD2	TRBV5-1	TRBJ2-2	17	.
CASSLHQGEKLFF	TGTGCCAGCTCACTTCATCAAGGGGAAAAACTGTTTTTT	.	TRBV18	TRBJ1-4	13	.
CATGWGVTDTQYF	TGTGCCACCGGATGGGGGGTCACAGATACGCAGTATTTT	.	TRBV15	TRBJ2-3	13	.
CASSAAGEGTEAFF	TGTGCCAGCAGTGCAGCAGGGGAGGGCACTGAAGCTTTCTTT	.	TRBV28	TRBJ1-1	14	.
CAITPESSGNTIYF	TGTGCCATCACCCCGGAGAGCTCTGGAAACACCATATATTTT	.	TRBV10-3	TRBJ1-3	14	.
CASSPMTSGEQYF	TGTGCCAGCAGCCCGATGACTAGCGGCGAGCAGTACTTC	TRBD2	TRBV9	TRBJ2-7	13	.